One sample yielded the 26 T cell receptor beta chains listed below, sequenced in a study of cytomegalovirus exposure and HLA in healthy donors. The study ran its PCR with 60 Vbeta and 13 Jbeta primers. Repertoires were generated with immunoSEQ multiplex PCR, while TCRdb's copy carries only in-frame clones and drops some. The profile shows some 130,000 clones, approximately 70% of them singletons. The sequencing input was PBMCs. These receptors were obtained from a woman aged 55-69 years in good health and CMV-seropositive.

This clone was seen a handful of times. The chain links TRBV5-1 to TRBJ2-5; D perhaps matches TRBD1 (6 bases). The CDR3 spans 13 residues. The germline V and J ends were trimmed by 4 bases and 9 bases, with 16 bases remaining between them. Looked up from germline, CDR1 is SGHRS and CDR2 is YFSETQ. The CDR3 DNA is TGCGCCAGCAGCGGGGACACACTCCGGCCCCAGTACTTC. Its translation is CASSGDTLRPQYF.

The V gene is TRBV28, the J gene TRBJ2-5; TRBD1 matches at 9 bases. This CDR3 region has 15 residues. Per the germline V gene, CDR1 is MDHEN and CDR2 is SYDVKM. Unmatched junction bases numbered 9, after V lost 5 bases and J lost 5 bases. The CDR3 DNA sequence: TGTGCCAGCAGTACAAGGACAGGGGTTGAGGAGACCCAGTACTTC. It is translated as CASSTRTGVEETQYF.

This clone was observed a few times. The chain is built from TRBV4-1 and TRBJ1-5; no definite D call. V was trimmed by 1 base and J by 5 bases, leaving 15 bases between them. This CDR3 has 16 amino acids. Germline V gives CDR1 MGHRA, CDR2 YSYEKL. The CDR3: CASSQGPFYMDQPQHF. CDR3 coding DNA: TGCGCCAGCAGCCAAGGTCCCTTTTACATGGATCAGCCCCAGCATTTT.

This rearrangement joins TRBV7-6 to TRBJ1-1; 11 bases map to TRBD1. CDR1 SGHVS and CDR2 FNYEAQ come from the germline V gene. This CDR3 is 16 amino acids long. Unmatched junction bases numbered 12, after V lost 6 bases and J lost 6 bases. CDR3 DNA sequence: TGTGCCAGCAGATCCGGGACAGGGGGAGAAAGGGCTGAAGCTTTCTTT. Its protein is CASRSGTGGERAEAFF.

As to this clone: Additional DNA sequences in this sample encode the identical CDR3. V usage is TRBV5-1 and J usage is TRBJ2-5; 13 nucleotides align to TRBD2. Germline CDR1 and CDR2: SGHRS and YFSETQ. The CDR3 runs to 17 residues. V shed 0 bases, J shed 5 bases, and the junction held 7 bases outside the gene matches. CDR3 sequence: CASSLGGLAGVSETQYF. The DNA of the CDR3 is TGCGCCAGCAGCTTGGGAGGACTAGCGGGAGTCAGCGAGACCCAGTACTTC.

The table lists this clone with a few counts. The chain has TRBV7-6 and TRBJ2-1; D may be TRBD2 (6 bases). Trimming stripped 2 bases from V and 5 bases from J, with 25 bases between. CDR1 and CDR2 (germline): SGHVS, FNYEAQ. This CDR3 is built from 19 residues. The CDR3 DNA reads TGTGCCAGCAGCTTAAGGGGAGGTACCGGGACGAGGGAGAACAATGAGCAGTTCTTC. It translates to CASSLRGGTGTRENNEQFF.

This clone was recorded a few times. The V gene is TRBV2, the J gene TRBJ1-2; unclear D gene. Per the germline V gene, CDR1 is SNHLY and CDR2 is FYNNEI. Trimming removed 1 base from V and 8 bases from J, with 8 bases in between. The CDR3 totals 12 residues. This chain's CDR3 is CASSEEWRGYTF. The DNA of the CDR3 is TGTGCCAGCAGTGAAGAGTGGAGGGGCTACACCTTC.

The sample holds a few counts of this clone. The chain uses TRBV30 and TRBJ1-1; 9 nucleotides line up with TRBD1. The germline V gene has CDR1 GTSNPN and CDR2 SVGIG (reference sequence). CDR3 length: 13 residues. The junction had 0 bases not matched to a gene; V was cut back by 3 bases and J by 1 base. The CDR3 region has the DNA TGTGCCTGGAGGGACAGGGGGAACACTGAAGCTTTCTTT. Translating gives CAWRDRGNTEAFF. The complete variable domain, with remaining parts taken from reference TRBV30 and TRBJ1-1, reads SQTIHQWPATLVQPVGSPLSLECTVEGTSNPNLYWYRQAAGRGLQLLFYSVGIGQISSEVPQNLSASRPQDRQFILSSKKLLLSDSGFYLCAWRDRGNTEAFFGQGTRLTVV.

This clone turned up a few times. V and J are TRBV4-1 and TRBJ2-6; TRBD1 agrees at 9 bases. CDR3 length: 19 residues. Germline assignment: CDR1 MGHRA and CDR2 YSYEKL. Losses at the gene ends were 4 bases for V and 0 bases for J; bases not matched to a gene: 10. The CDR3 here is CASSPDRDRVASGANVLTF. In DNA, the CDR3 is TGCGCCAGCAGCCCGGACCGGGACAGGGTGGCCTCTGGGGCCAACGTCCTGACTTTC.

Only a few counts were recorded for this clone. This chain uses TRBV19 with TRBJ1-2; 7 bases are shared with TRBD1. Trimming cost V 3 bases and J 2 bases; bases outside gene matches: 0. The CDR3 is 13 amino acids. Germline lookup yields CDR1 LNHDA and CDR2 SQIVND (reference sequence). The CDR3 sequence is CASSMGQNYGYTF. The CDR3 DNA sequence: TGTGCCAGTAGTATGGGACAGAACTATGGCTACACCTTC.

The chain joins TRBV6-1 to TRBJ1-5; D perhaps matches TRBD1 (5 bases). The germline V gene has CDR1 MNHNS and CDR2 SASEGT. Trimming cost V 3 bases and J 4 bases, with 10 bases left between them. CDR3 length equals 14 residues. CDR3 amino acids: CASSETTANQPQHF. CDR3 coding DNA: TGTGCCAGCAGTGAGACGACAGCTAATCAGCCCCAGCATTTT.

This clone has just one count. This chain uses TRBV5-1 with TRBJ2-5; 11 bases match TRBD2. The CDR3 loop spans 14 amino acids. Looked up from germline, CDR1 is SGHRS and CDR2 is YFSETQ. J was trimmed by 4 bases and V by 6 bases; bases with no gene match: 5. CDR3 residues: CASKRLAGSETQYF. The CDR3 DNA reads TGCGCCAGCAAGAGACTAGCGGGATCAGAGACCCAGTACTTC.

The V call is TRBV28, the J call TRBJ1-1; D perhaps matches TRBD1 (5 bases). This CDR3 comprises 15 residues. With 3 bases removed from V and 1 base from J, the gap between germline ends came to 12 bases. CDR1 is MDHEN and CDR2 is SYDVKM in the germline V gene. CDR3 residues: CASSFRTPQNTEAFF. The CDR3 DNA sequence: TGTGCCAGCAGTTTTAGGACACCCCAGAACACTGAAGCTTTCTTT.

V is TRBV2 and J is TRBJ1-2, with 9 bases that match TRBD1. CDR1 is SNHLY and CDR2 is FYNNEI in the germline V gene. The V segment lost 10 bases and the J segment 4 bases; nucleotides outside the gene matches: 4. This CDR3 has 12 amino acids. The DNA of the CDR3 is TGTGCCATACAGGGGGCCGGCTATGGCTACACCTTC. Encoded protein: CAIQGAGYGYTF.

The CDR3: CASSPGLAGDTGELFF. The CDR3 DNA is TGCGCCAGCAGCCCCGGACTAGCGGGAGACACCGGGGAGCTGTTTTTT. The chain has TRBV5-1 and TRBJ2-2; 13 nucleotides line up with TRBD2. The V gene's germline CDR1 is SGHRS and CDR2 YFSETQ. The V gene end was trimmed by 4 bases and the J gene end by 3 bases; junction bases not matched to a gene: 3. CDR3 length: 16 amino acids.

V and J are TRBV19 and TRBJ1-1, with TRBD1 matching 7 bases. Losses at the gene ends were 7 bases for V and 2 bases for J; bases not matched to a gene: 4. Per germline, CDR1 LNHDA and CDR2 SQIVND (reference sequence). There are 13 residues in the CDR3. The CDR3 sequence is CASMGDSNTEAFF. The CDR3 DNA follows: TGTGCCAGTATGGGGGACAGTAACACTGAAGCTTTCTTT.

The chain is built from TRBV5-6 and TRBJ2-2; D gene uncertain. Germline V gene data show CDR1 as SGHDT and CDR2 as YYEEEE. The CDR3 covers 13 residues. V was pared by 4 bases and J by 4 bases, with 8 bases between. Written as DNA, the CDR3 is TGTGCCAGCAGCCCGACACCCACCGGGGAGCTGTTTTTT. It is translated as CASSPTPTGELFF.

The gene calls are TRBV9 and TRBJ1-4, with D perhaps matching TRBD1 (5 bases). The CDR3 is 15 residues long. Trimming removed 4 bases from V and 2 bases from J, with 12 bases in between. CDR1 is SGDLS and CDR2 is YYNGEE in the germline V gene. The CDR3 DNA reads TGTGCCAGCAGCCTCCGACGGGGGACTAATGAAAAACTGTTTTTT. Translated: CASSLRRGTNEKLFF.

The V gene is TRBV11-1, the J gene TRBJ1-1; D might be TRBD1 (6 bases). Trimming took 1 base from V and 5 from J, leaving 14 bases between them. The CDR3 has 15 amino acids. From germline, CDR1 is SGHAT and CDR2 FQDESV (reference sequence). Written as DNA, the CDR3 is TGTGCCAGCAGCTTAGTCAGGGGAGAGTGGACTGAAGCTTTCTTT. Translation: CASSLVRGEWTEAFF.

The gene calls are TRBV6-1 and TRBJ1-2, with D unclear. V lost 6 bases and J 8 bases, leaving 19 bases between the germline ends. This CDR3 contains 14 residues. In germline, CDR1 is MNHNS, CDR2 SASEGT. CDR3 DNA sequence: TGTGCCAGCAGGGGCACCTCCGCCGTTCGCGGCTACACCTTC. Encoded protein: CASRGTSAVRGYTF.

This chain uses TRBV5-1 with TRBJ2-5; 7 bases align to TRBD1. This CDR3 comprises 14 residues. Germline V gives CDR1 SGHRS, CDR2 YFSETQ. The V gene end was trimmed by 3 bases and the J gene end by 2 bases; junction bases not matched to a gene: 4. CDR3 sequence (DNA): TGCGCCAGCAGCTCCGGGACAGCTCAAGAGACCCAGTACTTC. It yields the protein CASSSGTAQETQYF.

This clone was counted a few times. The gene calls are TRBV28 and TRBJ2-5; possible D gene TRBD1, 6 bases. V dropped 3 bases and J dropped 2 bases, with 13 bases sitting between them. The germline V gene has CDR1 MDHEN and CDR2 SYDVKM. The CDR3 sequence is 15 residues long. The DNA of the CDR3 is TGTGCCAGCAGTTTGGGCAGGGGTTATCAAGAGACCCAGTACTTC. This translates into CASSLGRGYQETQYF.

In DNA, the CDR3 is TGTGCCAGCAGCCGGACAGGGCTGGGGGGAAACACCATATATTTT. Protein sequence: CASSRTGLGGNTIYF. V is TRBV5-8 and J is TRBJ1-3, with 8 bases aligning to TRBD1. The germline CDR1 and CDR2 sequences are SGHTS and YDEGEE. The CDR3 extends over 15 amino acids. V dropped 4 bases and J dropped 4; count of bases not matched to a gene: 7.

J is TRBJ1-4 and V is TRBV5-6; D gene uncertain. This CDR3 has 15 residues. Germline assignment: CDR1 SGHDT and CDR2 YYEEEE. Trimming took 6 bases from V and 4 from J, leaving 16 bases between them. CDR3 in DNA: TGTGCCAGCACCGAAACCGGGGTACTTAATGAAAAACTGTTTTTT. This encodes CASTETGVLNEKLFF.

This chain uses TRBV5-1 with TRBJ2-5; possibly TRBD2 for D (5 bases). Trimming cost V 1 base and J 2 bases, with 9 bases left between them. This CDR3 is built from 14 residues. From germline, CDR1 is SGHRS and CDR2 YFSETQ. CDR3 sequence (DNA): TGCGCCAGCAGCTTGTTCGGGGATCAAGAGACCCAGTACTTC. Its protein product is CASSLFGDQETQYF.

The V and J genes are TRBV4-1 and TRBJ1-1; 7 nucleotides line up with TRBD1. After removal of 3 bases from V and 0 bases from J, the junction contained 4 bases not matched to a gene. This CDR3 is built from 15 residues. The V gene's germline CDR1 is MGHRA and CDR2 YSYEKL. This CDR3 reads CASSQLTGMNTEAFF. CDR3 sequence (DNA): TGCGCCAGCAGCCAGCTGACAGGGATGAACACTGAAGCTTTCTTT.